This TCR beta chain was sequenced for a study of blood T cells in healthy people across ages. Study conclusions and caveats: Long-lived donors carried more naive CD4+ cells and greater diversity than aged donors.

The germline V gene has CDR1 LGHDT and CDR2 YNNKEL (reference sequence). With 0 bases removed from V and 8 bases from J, the gap between germline ends came to 19 bases. This CDR3 is 16 amino acids long. This clonotype was recorded a few times. Its matching antigen is unknown. A second roughly 6 to 11 cycle PCR used barcoded and J-beta primers. MiXCR, run by TCRdb on the 5' RACE reads, gives a single entry per CDR3 protein. The sample comprises more than 600,000 distinct CDR3 sequences, 25% of which are singletons, and 9.4% rests with the top ten. These data are also associated with another study on T cells of mothers and their children.

This chain joins TRBV3-1 and TRBJ1-2, with D hard to call. The sample taken for sequencing was blood. This TCR derives from a boy aged 10-17 years in good health. The CDR3 loop reads CASSQDLPGGLRGYTF. In DNA form, the CDR3 reads TGTGCCAGCAGCCAAGATTTACCGGGAGGGTTGCGAGGCTACACCTTC.